This entry concerns a single T cell receptor beta chain. What it binds is unknown. cDNA libraries for TCR beta contained unique molecular identifiers. TCRdb re-called the PCR reads through MiXCR, storing one row per CDR3 protein. The data contain some 700,000 distinct CDR3 sequences, approximately 59% of them seen just once; the ten biggest clones take up 11%. The entry originates in a study of post-analysis software for immune sequencing data. Study-level information: Secondary progressive, relapsing-remitting and progressive-relapsing multiple sclerosis were among the included disease courses.

Study findings and constraints: Patients with multiple sclerosis recorded significantly lower normalized Chao1 diversity than controls, the study found. Patients showed TRBV5-6, TRBV5-1 and TRBV20-1 among four to six TRBV segments more frequent than in controls.

Germline CDR1 reads DFQATT; CDR2 reads SNEGSKA (reference sequence). This CDR3 has 13 amino acids. The clonotype originates from a girl aged 2 to 10 with multiple sclerosis. The chain couples TRBV20-1 to TRBJ2-7; 7 bases agree with TRBD2. TRBJ2-5 explains the end of the DNA better; the J call may be wrong. Sample: blood. CDR3 sequence reads: CSAVAGGTETQYF. In DNA, the CDR3 is TGCAGTGCGGTAGCGGGCGGGACGGAGACCCAGTACTTC.